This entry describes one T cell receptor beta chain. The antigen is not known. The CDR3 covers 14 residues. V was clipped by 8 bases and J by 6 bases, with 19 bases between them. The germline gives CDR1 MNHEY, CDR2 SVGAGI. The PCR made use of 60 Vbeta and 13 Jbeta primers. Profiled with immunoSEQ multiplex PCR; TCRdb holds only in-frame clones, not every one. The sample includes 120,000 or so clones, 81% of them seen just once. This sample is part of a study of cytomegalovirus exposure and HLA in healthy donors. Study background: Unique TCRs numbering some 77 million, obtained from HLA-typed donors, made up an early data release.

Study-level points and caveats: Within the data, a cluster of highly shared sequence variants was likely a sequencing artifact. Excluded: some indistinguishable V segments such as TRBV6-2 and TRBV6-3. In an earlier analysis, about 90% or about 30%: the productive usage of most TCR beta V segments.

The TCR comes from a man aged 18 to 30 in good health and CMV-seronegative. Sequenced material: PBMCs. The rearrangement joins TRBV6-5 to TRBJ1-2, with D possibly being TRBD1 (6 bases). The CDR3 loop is CASGNRVTVDGYTF. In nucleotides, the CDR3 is TGTGCCAGCGGGAACAGGGTTACGGTGGATGGCTACACCTTC.